Below, one TCR beta chain is given with its context. Other DNA variants within this sample encode the same CDR3. The V end lost 9 bases, the J end lost 1 base, and 10 bases lay between the germline ends. The germline gives CDR1 SNHLY, CDR2 FYNNEI. The CDR3 is 12 amino acids. In the authors' workflow: Using reference gene primer amplification, nucleated cell counts were estimated. Clones were sequenced by immunoSEQ multiplex PCR, and TCRdb holds only the in-frame ones, with some missing. The V and J calls and clone size were taken over from that table, and D and trimming were inferred from the DNA. The repertoire holds 200,000 to 250,000 clones, with more than 70% as singletons. The sample is drawn from a study of blood T cell repertoires in COVID-19. Whole-study context: Nucleic acid was either cDNA or gDNA, and it came from T cells, B-cell-depleted T cells, or PBMCs.

All enrollees were about 18 to 100 years old and from roughly 26 US areas. The chain has TRBV2 and TRBJ2-7, with a weak D call TRBD2 (6 bases). The sequence was obtained from a man aged 25-40 years with acute COVID-19. Input material: PBMCs or T cells enriched from blood (not recorded which). The CDR3 region has the DNA TGTGCCAGTCGCGGGGATTCCTACGAGCAGTACTTC. Encoded protein: CASRGDSYEQYF.